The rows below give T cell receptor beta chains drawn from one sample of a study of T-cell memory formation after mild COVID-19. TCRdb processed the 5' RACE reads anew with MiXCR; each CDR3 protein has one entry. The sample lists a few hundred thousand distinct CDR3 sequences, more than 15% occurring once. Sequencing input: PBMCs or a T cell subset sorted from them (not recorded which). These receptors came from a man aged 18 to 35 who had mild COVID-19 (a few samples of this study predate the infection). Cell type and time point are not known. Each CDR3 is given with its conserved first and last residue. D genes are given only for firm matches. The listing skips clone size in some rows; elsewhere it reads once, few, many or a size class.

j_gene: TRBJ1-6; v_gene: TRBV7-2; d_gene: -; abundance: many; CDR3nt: TGTGCCAGCACCTCCCGTAGCTCCTATAATTCACCCCTCCACTTT; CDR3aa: CASTSRSSYNSPLHF
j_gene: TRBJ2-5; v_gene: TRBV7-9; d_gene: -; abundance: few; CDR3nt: TGTGCCAGCAGCAAGGGTATGGGGGAAGAGACCCAGTACTTC; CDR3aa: CASSKGMGEETQYF
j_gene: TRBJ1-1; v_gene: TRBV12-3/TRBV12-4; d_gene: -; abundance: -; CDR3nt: TGTGCCAGCAGTTTCGGGCAGACCGAAGCTTTCTTT; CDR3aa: CASSFGQTEAFF
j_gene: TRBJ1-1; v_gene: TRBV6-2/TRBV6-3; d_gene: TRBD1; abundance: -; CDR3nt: TGTGCCAGCAGGGACACAGGGGGCACTGAAGCTTTCTTT; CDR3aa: CASRDTGGTEAFF
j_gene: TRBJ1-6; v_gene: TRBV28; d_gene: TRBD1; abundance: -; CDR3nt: TGTGCCAGCAGAGGCGGGACAGCAAATTCACCCCTCCACTTT; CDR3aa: CASRGGTANSPLHF
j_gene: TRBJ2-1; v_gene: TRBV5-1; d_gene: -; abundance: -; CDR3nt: TGCGCCAGCAGCTTGTTGGGCGTTACGGGCAATGAGCAGTTCTTC; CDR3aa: CASSLLGVTGNEQFF
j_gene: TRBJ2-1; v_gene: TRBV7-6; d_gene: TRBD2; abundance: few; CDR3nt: TGTGCCAGCAGCTTCGGTCCGGGACTAGCGGGGAACTATGAGCAGTTCTTC; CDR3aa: CASSFGPGLAGNYEQFF
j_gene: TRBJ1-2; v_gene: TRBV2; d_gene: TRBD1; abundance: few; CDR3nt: TGTGCCAGCAGCGGGGACAGGAGAAACTATGGCTACACCTTC; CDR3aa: CASSGDRRNYGYTF
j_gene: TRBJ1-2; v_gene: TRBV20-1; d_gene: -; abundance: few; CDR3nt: TGCAGTGCGCGGACAACTAACTATGGCTACACCTTC; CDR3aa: CSARTTNYGYTF
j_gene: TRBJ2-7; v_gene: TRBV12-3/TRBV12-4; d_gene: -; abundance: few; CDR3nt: TGTGCCAGCAGTTTTCGGAGGAGCTCCTACGAGCAGTACTTC; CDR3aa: CASSFRRSSYEQYF
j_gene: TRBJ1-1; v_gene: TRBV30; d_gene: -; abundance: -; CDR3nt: TGTGCCGCGGACAGAAATATGAACACTGAAGCTTTCTTT; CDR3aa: CAADRNMNTEAFF
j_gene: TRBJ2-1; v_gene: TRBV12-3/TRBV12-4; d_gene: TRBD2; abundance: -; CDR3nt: TGTGCCAGCAGTTTTACTAGCGGGAGGAATGAGCAGTTCTTC; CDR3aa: CASSFTSGRNEQFF
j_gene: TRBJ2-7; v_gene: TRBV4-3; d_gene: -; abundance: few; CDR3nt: TGCGCCAGCAGCCAAGACCCCACAGGGCCCTACGAGCAGTACTTC; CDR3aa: CASSQDPTGPYEQYF
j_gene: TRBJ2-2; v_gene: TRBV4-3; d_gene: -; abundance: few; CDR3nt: TGCGCCAGCAGCCGCCCCGTCAGGGGAACAGGAGGCACCGGGGAGCTGTTTTTT; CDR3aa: CASSRPVRGTGGTGELFF
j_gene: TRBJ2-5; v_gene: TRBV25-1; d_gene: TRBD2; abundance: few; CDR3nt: TGTGCCCTCAGCCCGGGGGGCCAAGAGACCCAGTACTTC; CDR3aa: CALSPGGQETQYF
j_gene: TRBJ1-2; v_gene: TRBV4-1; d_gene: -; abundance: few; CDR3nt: TGCGCCAGCAGCCATTCGACAGCGAACTATGGCTACACCTTC; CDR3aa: CASSHSTANYGYTF
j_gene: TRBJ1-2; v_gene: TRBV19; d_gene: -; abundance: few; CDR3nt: TGTGCCAGTAGTATAGATGAATCCGACTGGAACTATGGCTACACCTTC; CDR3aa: CASSIDESDWNYGYTF
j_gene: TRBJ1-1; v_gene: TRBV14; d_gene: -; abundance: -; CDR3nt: TGTGCCAGCAGCCAAGAGTGGTCTTTGCACACTGAAGCTTTCTTT; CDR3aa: CASSQEWSLHTEAFF
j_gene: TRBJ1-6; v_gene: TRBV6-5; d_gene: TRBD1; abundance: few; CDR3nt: TGTGCCAGCAGCGAACGTCCGGGACAGGGACGTTCACCCCTCCACTTT; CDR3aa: CASSERPGQGRSPLHF
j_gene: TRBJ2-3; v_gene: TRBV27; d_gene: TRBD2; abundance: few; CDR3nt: TGTGCCAGCAGTCAGCGGGACCCCGTAGGTACGCAGTATTTT; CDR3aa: CASSQRDPVGTQYF
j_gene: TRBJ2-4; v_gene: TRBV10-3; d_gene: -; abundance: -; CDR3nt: TGTGCCATCAGTGACCGGACAGCTGGCATTCAGTACTTC; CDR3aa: CAISDRTAGIQYF
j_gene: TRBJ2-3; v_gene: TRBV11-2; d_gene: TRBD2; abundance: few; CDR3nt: TGTGCCAGCAGCCGACGGACTAGCGGCACAGATACGCAGTATTTT; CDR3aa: CASSRRTSGTDTQYF
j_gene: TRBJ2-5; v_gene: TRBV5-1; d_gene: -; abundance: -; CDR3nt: TGCGCCAGCCGTGGCCACTCGGAGGGTGAGACCCATTACTTC; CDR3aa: CASRGHSEGETHYF
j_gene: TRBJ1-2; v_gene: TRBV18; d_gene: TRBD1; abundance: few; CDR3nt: TGTGCCAGCTCACCACCTTCTTTGGACAGGGAGCTTGGCTACACCTTC; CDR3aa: CASSPPSLDRELGYTF
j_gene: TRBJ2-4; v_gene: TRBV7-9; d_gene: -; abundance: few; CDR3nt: TGTGCCAGCAGCTTGGATTCTCAGGGAAAAAACATTCAGTACTTC; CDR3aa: CASSLDSQGKNIQYF
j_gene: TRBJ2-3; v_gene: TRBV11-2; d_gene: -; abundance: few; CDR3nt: TGTGCCAGCAGCCTGAGGGGGGCGGTGAGTAGCACAGATACGCAGTATTTT; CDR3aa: CASSLRGAVSSTDTQYF
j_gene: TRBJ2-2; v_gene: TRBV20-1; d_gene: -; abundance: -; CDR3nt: TGCAGTGCTAAACCCGGGGTTAACACCGGGGAGCTGTTTTTT; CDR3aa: CSAKPGVNTGELFF
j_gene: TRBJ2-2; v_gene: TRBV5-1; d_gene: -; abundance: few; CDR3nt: TGCGCCAGCAGCCTGAGGACGGCCAGGGCCGGGGAGCTGTTTTTT; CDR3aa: CASSLRTARAGELFF
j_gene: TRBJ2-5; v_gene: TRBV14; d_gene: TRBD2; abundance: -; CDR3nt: TGTGCCAGCAGCCAAGGACTAGCGGCTTCCCGGGAGACCCAGTACTTC; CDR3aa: CASSQGLAASRETQYF
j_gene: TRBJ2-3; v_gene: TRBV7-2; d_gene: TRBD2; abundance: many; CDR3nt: TGTGCCAGCAGTCCTAGGGACAGCGGGGGGCGTACGCAGTATTTT; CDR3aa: CASSPRDSGGRTQYF
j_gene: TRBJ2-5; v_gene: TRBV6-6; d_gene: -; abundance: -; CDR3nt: TGTGCCAGCCTAATGGCAGGGAGGGAGACCCAGTACTTC; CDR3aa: CASLMAGRETQYF
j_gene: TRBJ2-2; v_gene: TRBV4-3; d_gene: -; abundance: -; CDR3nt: TGCGCCAGCAGCCACTGGAGAAACGGGGAGCTGTTTTTT; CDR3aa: CASSHWRNGELFF
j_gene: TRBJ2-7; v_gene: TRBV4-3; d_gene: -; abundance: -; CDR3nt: TGCGCCAGCAGCCGCGTTTCTATTAGCGGCCACTCCTACGAGCAGTACTTC; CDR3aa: CASSRVSISGHSYEQYF
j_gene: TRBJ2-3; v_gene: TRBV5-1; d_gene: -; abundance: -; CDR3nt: TGCGCCAGCAGCTTCACAGCACCCACAGATACGCAGTATTTT; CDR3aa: CASSFTAPTDTQYF
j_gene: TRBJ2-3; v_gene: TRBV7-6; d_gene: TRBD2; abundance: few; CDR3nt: TGTGCCAGCAGCCCAATCCGACTAGCGGGGGCCAGCACAGATACGCAGTATTTT; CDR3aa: CASSPIRLAGASTDTQYF
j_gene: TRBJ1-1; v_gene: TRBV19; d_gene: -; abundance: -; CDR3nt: TGTGCCAGTAGTATGGGGATGAACAGTGAAGCTTTCTTT; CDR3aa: CASSMGMNSEAFF
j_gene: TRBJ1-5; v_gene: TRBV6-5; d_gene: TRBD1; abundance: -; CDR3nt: TGTGCCAGCAGTTTTCAGGGGGCAGGGCAGCCCCAGCATTTT; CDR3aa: CASSFQGAGQPQHF
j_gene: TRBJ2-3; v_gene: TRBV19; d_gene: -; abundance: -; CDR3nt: TGTGCCAGTAGTATCCCCGGAACCACAGATACGCAGTATTTT; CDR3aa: CASSIPGTTDTQYF
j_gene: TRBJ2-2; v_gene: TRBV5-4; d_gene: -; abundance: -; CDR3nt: TGTGCCAGCAGCCGGAGGGACAGTGTGGCCGGGGAGCTGTTTTTT; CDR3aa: CASSRRDSVAGELFF
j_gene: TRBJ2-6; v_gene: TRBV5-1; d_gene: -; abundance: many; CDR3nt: TGCGCCAGCAGCCGGGTCTCTGGGGCCAACGTCCTGACTTTC; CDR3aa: CASSRVSGANVLTF
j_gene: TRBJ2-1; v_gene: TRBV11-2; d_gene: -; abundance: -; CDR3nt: TGTGCCAGCAGCTTAGCAAGCCTAACGAACAATGAGCAGTTCTTC; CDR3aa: CASSLASLTNNEQFF
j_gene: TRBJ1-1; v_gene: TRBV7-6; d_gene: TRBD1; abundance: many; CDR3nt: TGTGCCAGCAGCTTAGGGACAGGGACTGAAGCTTTCTTT; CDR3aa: CASSLGTGTEAFF
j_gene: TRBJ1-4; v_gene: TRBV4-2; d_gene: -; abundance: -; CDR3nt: TGTGCCAGCAGCCCGACTTCCATGGGAGAAAAACTGTTTTTT; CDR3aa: CASSPTSMGEKLFF
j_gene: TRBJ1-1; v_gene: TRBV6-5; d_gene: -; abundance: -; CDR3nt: TGTGCCAGCTCAAGGGCCCTTGAGACTGAAGCTTTCTTT; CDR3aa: CASSRALETEAFF
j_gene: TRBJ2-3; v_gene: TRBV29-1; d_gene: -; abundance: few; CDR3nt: TGCAGCGTTGTCGGAGGGTTTAAATCAGATACGCAGTATTTT; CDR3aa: CSVVGGFKSDTQYF
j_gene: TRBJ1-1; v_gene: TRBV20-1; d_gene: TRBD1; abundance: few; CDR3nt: TGCAGTGCTATCCAGGGGGCTAGGGGGGACACTGAAGCTTTCTTT; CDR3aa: CSAIQGARGDTEAFF
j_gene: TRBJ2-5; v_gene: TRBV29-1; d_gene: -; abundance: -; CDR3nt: TGCAGCGTTGAAAGGGGTTTTCAAGAGACCCAGTACTTC; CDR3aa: CSVERGFQETQYF
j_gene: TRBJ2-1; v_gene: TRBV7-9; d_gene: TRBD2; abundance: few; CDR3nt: TGTGCCAGCAGCTTAGCTAGCGGGGGTATCGGTGAGCAGTTCTTC; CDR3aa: CASSLASGGIGEQFF
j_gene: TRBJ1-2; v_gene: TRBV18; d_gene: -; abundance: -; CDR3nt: TGTGCCAGCTCACCGTGGGGAAGAGGGGGCTACACCTTC; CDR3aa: CASSPWGRGGYTF
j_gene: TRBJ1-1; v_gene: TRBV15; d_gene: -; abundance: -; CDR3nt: TGTGCCACCAGCAGGGACAGCGTAACCACTGAAGCTTTCTTT; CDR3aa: CATSRDSVTTEAFF
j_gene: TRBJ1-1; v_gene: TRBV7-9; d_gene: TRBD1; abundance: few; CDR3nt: TGTGCCAGCAGCGGACAGGGTTTGAACACTGAAGCTTTCTTT; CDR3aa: CASSGQGLNTEAFF
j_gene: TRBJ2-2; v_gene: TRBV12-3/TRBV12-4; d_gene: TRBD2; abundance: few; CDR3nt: TGTGCCAGCGGACCGGGACTAGCGGGGGCCGGGGAGCTGTTTTTT; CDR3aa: CASGPGLAGAGELFF
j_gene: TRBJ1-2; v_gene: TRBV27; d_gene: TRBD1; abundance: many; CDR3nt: TGTGCCAGCAGTCCGGGGACAGGGAACGGCTACACCTTC; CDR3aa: CASSPGTGNGYTF
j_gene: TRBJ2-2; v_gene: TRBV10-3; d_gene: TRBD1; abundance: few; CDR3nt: TGTGCCATCAGTACAGGGGGCTCGAACACCGGGGAGCTGTTTTTT; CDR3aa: CAISTGGSNTGELFF
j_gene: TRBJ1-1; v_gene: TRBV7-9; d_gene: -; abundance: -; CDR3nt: TGTGCCAGCAGCTTTCGGACAGCTTCGAAAACTGAAGCTTTCTTT; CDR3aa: CASSFRTASKTEAFF